A single sample is the source of the 6 T cell receptor beta chains below, sequenced in a study of T cells in Graves' hyperthyroidism and ophthalmopathy. TCR beta CDR3 region amplification was performed from RNA transcripts. An initial round of RT-PCR targeting the TCR CDR3 relied on the HTBI primer set. TCRdb re-analysed the multiplex PCR reads in MiXCR, keeping a single row per CDR3 protein. The sample shows fewer than 650,000 distinct CDR3 sequences, about 15% of them seen only once. What was sequenced was blood. The receptors were gathered from a woman between 40 and 55 years old with Graves' ophthalmopathy.

The V and J genes are TRBV29-1 and TRBJ1-2; D is undetermined. CDR3 length equals 12 residues. V lost 2 bases to trimming and J lost 4 bases, with 8 bases between them. Germline V gives CDR1 SQVTM, CDR2 ANQGSEA. The CDR3 reads CSVESPSYGYTF. The DNA of the CDR3 is TGCAGCGTTGAAAGTCCGTCCTATGGCTACACCTTC. The full variable domain, rest sourced from reference TRBV29-1 and TRBJ1-2, is SAVISQKPSRDICQRGTSLTIQCQVDSQVTMMFWYRQQPGQSLTLIATANQGSEATYESGFVIDKFPISRPNLTFSTLTVSNMSPEDSSIYLCSVESPSYGYTFGSGTRLTVV.

This clonotype appeared many times. The chain employs TRBV12-3 or TRBV12-4 and TRBJ1-2; 11 bases fit TRBD1. V gave up 5 bases and J gave up 4 bases; unmatched junction bases: 6. This CDR3 comprises 15 residues. CDR3 coding DNA: TGTGCCAGCAGTCCGTCCGGGACAGGGGGCTATGGCTACACCTTC. Its translation: CASSPSGTGGYGYTF.

In this sample, this clonotype turned up many times. This chain links TRBV6-2 or TRBV6-3 with TRBJ1-1, with no clear D. Germline-derived CDR1 and CDR2 are MNHEY and SVGEGT. The V and J ends lost 6 bases and 0 bases respectively, with 11 bases between them. CDR3 length equals 14 residues. CDR3 coding DNA: TGTGCCAGCAGCAGACCCGGGATGAACACTGAAGCTTTCTTT. This gives the protein CASSRPGMNTEAFF.

The sample holds many counts of this clonotype. V usage is TRBV2 and J usage is TRBJ1-5; the match to TRBD1 covers 7 bases. Germline CDR1 is SNHLY and CDR2 is FYNNEI. V gave up 6 bases and J gave up 0 bases; unmatched junction bases: 5. This CDR3 has 15 amino acids. CDR3 region: CASRTGEHSNQPQHF. The CDR3 DNA is TGTGCCAGCAGAACAGGGGAGCATAGCAATCAGCCCCAGCATTTT.

This clonotype was seen many times. The chain couples TRBV24-1 to TRBJ2-2; D is perhaps TRBD2 (5 bases). CDR3 size: 15 residues. CDR1 and CDR2 (germline): KGHDR, SFDVKD. The V end lost 4 bases, the J end lost 5 bases, and 13 bases lay between the germline ends. DNA for the CDR3: TGTGCCACCAGTGACGCTGGAGGAGCAACCGGGGAGCTGTTTTTT. This encodes CATSDAGGATGELFF.

This clonotype turned up a few times. The chain combines TRBV6-2 or TRBV6-3 with TRBJ2-7; 10 bases line up with TRBD2. This CDR3 spans 20 amino acids. The J segment lost 3 bases and the V segment lost 0 bases, leaving 17 bases of the junction unmatched. Germline CDR1 and CDR2: MNHEY and SVGEGT. CDR3 DNA: TGTGCCAGCAGTTACTCGACCCTAGCGGGAGAAGGTTTCCGGGGCTACGAGCAGTACTTC. This translates into CASSYSTLAGEGFRGYEQYF.